One T cell receptor (beta chain) is described in this entry. Its antigen is unknown. These data come from a study of T cell repertoires in cytomegalovirus infection. As for the study in general: Well-studied HLA-B-restricted epitopes and recently identified HLA-C-restricted epitopes of CMV were both used in the study. In public TCR beta signatures, there were indications of both CMV infection and matching HLA type. Points from the study as a whole: It was HLA-C-restricted CMV-specific TCR beta clonotypes that dominated the response ex vivo. Cumulated frequencies of public TCR beta families served to identify carriers of CMV plus the relevant HLA.

Each CDR3 protein gets one entry after TCRdb re-called the reads with MiXCR. The data contain roughly 990,000 distinct CDR3 sequences, approximately 31% of them singletons. The V gene's germline CDR1 is MNHEY and CDR2 SMNVEV (reference sequence). This CDR3 is 14 amino acids long. The J segment lost 5 bases and the V segment lost 5 bases, leaving 5 bases of the junction unmatched. The sequence came from a human donor in good health (CMV status not recorded). Some clones in this sample may be carry-over from other donors' samples. The chain joins TRBV27 to TRBJ2-1, with 8 bases matching TRBD1. This material consisted of cultured CD8+ T cells from PBMCs, taken from culture after CMV antigen stimulation. CDR3 in amino acids: CASSPGQANNEQFF. The CDR3 region has the DNA TGTGCCAGCAGTCCGGGACAGGCAAACAATGAGCAGTTCTTC.